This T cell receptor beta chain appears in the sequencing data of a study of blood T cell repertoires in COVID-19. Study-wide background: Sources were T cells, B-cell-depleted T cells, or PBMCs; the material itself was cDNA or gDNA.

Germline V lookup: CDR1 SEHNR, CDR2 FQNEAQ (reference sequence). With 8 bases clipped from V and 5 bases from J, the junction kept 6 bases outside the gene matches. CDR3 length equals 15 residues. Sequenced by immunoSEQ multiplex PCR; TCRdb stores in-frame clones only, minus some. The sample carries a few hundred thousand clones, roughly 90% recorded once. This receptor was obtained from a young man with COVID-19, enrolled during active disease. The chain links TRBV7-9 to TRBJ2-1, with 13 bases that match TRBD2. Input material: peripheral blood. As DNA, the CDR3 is TGTGCCAGCTTCCACGGGACTAGCGGGAACAATGAGCAGTTCTTC. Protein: CASFHGTSGNNEQFF.